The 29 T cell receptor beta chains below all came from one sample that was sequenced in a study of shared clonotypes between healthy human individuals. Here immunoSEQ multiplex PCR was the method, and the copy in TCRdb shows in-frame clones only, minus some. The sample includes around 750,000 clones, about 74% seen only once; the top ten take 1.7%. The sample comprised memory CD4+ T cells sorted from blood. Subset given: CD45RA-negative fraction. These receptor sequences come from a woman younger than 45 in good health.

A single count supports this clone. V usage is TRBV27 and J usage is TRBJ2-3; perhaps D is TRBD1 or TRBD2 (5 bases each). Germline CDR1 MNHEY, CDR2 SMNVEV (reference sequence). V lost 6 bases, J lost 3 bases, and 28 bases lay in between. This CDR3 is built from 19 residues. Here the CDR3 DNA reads TGTGCCAGCAGGTCCAGGGCACTCTGGTTGGGGGAACGAACAGATACGCAGTATTTT. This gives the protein CASRSRALWLGERTDTQYF.

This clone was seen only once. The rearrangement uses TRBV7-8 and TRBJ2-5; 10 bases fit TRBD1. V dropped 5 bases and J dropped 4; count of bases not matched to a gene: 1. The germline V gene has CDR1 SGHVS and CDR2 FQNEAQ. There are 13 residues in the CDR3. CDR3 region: CASSRTGGETQYF. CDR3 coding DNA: TGTGCCAGCAGCCGGACAGGGGGAGAGACCCAGTACTTC. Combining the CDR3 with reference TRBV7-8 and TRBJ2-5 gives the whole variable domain GAGVSQSPRYKVAKRGQDVALRCDPISGHVSLFWYQQALGQGPEFLTYFQNEAQLDKSGLPSDRFFAERPEGSVSTLKIQRTQQEDSAVYLCASSRTGGETQYFGPGTRLLVL.

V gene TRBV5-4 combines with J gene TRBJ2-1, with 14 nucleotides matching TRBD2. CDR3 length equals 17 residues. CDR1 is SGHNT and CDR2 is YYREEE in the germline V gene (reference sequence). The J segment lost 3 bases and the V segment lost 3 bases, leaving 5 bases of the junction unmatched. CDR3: CASSSGGLAGVYNEQFF. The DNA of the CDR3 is TGTGCCAGCAGCTCAGGGGGACTAGCGGGAGTCTACAATGAGCAGTTCTTC.

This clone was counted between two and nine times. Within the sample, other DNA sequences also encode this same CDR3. The CDR3 DNA is TGTGCCAGCAGCTTAGGGAGCTCTGAGACCCAGTACTTC. Its translation is CASSLGSSETQYF. The chain employs TRBV7-9 and TRBJ2-5; D is uncertain. The V and J ends lost 1 base and 5 bases respectively, with 8 bases between them. Germline V CDR1 and CDR2: SEHNR, FQNEAQ (reference sequence). The CDR3 has 13 amino acids.

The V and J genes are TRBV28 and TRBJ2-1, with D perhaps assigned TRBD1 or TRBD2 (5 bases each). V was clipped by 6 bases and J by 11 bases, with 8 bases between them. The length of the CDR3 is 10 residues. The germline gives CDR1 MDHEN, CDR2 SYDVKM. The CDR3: CASSGTKQFF. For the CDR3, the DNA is TGTGCCAGCAGCGGGACGAAGCAGTTCTTC.

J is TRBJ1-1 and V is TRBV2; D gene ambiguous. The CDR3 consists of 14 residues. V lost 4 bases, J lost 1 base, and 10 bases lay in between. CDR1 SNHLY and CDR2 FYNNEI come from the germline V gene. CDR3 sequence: CASSGNVRNTEAFF. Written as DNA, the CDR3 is TGTGCCAGCAGTGGGAACGTCAGGAACACTGAAGCTTTCTTT.

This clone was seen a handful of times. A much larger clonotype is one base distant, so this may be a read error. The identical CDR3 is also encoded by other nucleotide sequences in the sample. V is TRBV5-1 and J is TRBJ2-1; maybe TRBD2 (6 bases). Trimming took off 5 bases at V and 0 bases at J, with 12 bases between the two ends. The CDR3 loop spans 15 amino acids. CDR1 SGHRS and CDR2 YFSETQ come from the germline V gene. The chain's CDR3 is CASSRDSHSYNEQFF. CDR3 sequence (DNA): TGCGCCAGCAGTCGGGACTCCCACTCCTACAATGAGCAGTTCTTC.

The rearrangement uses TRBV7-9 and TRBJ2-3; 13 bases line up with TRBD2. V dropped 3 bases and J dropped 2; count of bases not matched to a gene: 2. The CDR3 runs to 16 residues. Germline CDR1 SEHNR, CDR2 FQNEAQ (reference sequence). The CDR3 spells CASSFTSGRATDTQYF. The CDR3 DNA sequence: TGTGCCAGCAGCTTTACTAGCGGGAGGGCCACAGATACGCAGTATTTT.

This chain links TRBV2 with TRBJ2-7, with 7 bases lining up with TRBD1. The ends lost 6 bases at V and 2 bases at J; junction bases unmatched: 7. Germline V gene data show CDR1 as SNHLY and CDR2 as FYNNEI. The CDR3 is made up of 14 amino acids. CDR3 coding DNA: TGTGCCAGCAGGACCGGGACAGAGACCTACGAGCAGTACTTC. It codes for CASRTGTETYEQYF.

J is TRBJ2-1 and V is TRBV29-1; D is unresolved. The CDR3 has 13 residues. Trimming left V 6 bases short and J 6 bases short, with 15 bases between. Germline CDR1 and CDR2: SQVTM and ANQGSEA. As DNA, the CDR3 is TGCAGCGTACTCCTCCGGATCCTCAATGAGCAGTTCTTC. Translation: CSVLLRILNEQFF.

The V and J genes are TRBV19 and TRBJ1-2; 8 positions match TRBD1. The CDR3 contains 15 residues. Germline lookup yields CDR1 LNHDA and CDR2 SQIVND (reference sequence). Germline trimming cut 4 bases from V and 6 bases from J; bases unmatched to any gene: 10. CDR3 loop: CASSTPDRVSNGYTF. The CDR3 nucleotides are TGTGCCAGTAGTACGCCGGACAGGGTTAGCAATGGCTACACCTTC.

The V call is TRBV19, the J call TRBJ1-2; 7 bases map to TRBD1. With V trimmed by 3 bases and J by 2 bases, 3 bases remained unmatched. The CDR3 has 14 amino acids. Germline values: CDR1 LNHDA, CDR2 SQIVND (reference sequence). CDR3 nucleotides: TGTGCCAGTAGTATCTCGACAGGGAACTATGGCTACACCTTC. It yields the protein CASSISTGNYGYTF.

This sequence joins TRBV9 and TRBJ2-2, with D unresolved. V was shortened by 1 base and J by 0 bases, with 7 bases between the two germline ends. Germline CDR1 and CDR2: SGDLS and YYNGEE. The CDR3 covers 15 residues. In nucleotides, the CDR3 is TGTGCCAGCAGCGTATCGGCCGCGAACACCGGGGAGCTGTTTTTT. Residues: CASSVSAANTGELFF.

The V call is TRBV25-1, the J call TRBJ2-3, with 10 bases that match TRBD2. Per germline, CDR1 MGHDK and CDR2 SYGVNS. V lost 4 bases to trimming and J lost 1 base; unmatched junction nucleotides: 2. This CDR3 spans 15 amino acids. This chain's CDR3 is CASSGGTSGTDTQYF. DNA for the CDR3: TGTGCCAGCAGTGGTGGGACTAGCGGCACAGATACGCAGTATTTT.

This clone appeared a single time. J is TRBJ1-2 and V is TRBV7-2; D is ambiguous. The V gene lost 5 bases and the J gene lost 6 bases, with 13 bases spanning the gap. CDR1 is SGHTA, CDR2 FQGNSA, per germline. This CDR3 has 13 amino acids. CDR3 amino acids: CASSQGRENGYTF. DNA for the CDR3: TGTGCCAGCAGCCAAGGACGGGAGAATGGCTACACCTTC.

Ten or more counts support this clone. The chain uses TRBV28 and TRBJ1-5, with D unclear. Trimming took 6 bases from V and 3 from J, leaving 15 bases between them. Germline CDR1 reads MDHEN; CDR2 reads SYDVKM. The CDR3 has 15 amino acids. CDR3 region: CASRNSGADNQPQHF. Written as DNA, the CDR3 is TGTGCCAGCAGAAACTCAGGCGCCGACAATCAGCCCCAGCATTTT.

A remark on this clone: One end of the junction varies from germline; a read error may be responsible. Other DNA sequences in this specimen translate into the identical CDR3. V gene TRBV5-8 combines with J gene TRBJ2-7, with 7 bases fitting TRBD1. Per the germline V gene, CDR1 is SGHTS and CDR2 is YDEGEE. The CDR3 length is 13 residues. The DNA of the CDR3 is TGTGCCAGTAGCTCGACAGGGTTTACCGAGCAGTACTTC. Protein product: CASSSTGFTEQYF.

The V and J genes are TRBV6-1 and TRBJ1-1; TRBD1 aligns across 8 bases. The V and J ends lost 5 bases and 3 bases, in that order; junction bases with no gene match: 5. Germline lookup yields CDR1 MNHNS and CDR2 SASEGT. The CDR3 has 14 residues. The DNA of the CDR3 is TGTGCCAGCAGTTCACAGGGGGAGGACACTGAAGCTTTCTTT. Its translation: CASSSQGEDTEAFF.

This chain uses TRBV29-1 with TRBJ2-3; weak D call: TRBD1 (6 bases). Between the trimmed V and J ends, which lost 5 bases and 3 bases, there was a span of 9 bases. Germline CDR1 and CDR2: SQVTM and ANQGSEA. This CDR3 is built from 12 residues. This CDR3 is CSVRTGTDTQYF. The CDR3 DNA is TGCAGCGTTCGAACAGGGACAGATACGCAGTATTTT.

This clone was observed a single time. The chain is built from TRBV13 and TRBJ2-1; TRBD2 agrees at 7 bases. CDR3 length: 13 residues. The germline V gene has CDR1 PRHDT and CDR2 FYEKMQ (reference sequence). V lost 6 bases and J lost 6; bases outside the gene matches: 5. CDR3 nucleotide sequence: TGTGCCAGCAGTCCCAGGACTAGCAATGAGCAGTTCTTC. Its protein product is CASSPRTSNEQFF.

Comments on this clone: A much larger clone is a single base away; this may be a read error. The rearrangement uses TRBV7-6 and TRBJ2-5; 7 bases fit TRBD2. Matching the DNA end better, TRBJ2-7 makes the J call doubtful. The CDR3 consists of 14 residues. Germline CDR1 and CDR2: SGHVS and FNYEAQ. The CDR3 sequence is CASSPQRDSYEQYF. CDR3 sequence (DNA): TGTGCCAGCAGCCCTCAGCGGGACTCCTACGAGCAGTACTTC.

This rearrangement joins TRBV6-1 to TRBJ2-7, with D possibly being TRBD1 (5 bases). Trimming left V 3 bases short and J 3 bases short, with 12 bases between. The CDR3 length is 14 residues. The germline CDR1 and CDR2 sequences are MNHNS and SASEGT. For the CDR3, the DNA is TGTGCCAGCAGTGATCCCCCAGGGATCTACGAGCAGTACTTC. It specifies CASSDPPGIYEQYF.

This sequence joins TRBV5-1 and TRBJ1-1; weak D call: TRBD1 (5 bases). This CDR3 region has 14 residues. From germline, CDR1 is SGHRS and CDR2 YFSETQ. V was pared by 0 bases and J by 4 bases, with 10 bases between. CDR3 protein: CASSLGMGGTEAFF. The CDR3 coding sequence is TGCGCCAGCAGCTTGGGGATGGGGGGCACTGAAGCTTTCTTT.

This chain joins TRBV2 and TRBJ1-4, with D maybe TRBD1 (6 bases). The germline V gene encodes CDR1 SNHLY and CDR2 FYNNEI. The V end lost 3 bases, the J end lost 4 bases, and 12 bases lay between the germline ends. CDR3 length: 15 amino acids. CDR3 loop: CASSDWRDNNEKLFF. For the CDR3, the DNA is TGTGCCAGCAGTGATTGGAGGGACAATAATGAAAAACTGTTTTTT.

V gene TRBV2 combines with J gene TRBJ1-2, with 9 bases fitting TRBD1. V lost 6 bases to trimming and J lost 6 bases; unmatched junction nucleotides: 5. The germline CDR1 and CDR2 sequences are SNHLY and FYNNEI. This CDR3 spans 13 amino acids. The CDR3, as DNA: TGTGCCAGCAGACGACAGGGGGGAGATGGCTACACCTTC. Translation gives CASRRQGGDGYTF. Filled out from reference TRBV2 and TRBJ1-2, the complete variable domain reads EPEVTQTPSHQVTQMGQEVILRCVPISNHLYFYWYRQILGQKVEFLVSFYNNEISEKSEIFDDQFSVERPDGSNFTLKIRSTKLEDSAMYFCASRRQGGDGYTFGSGTRLTVV.

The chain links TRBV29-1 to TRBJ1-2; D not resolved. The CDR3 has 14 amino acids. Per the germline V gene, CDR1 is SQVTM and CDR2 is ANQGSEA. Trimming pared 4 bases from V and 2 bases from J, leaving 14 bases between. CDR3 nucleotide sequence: TGCAGCGTTGTAATCCCCGTTTCCAACTATGGCTACACCTTC. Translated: CSVVIPVSNYGYTF.

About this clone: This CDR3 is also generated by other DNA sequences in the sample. The CDR3 here is CASGPGTENTGELFF. CDR3 bases: TGCGCCAGCGGGCCCGGGACAGAGAACACCGGGGAGCTGTTTTTT. The chain is built from TRBV5-1 and TRBJ2-2; 7 nucleotides line up with TRBD1. Germline V gives CDR1 SGHRS, CDR2 YFSETQ. The CDR3 extends over 15 amino acids. The junction had 7 bases not matched to a gene; V was cut back by 7 bases and J by 1 base.

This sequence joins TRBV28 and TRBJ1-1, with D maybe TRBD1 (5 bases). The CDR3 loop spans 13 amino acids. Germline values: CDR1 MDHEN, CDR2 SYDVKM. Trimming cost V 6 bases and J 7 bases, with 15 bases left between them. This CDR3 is CASRSYPGDEAFF. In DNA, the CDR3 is TGTGCCAGCAGGTCCTATCCGGGGGATGAAGCTTTCTTT. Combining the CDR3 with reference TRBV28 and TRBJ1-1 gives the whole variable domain DVKVTQSSRYLVKRTGEKVFLECVQDMDHENMFWYRQDPGLGLRLIYFSYDVKMKEKGDIPEGYSVSREKKERFSLILESASTNQTSMYLCASRSYPGDEAFFGQGTRLTVV.

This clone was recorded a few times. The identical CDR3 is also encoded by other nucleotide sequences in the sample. Written as DNA, the CDR3 is TGTGCCAGCAGCGCCACTCCCGGAGGATACAATGAGCAGTTCTTC. Protein product: CASSATPGGYNEQFF. The chain has TRBV9 and TRBJ2-1, with D perhaps matching TRBD2 (5 bases). This CDR3 comprises 15 residues. V was clipped by 3 bases and J by 4 bases, with 14 bases between them. Germline values: CDR1 SGDLS, CDR2 YYNGEE.